This T cell receptor (beta chain) was sequenced during a study of early T cells in non-severe SARS-CoV-2 infection. As for the study in general: Sequencing targeted bulk RNA from unsorted whole blood, leaving chains unpaired.

One entry per CDR3 protein, called by TCRdb with MiXCR from the 5' RACE reads. The sample has 15,000 to 20,000 distinct CDR3 sequences; about 5% are singletons. V was shortened by 3 bases and J by 4 bases, with 6 bases between the two germline ends. The germline CDR1 and CDR2 sequences are SEHNR and FQNEAQ (reference sequence). The CDR3 contains 12 residues. The chain recombines TRBV7-9 with TRBJ1-1, with no clear D. The sequencing sample was made of whole blood. The clonotype comes from an adult who was a healthcare worker with PCR-confirmed SARS-CoV-2 infection or an uninfected control (not recorded which). CDR3 protein: CASSFFPTEAFF. For the CDR3, the DNA is TGTGCCAGCAGCTTTTTCCCCACTGAAGCTTTCTTT.